This TCR beta chain was sequenced during a study of cytomegalovirus exposure and HLA in healthy donors. Overall study results and limits: Per a later analysis, HLA-associated TCR beta chains showed more clonal expansion than other, equally common TCR beta chains.

With regard to this clone: What it binds is unknown.

In the PCR, 60 Vbeta and 13 Jbeta primers were used. The protocol was immunoSEQ multiplex PCR, while the TCRdb copy is restricted to in-frame clones and leaves out a portion. The sample comprises 92,000 or so clones, about two thirds of which are singletons, and about 22% rests with the top ten. This CDR3 spans 16 amino acids. Germline V gene lookup returns CDR1 SGHTA and CDR2 FQGNSA. The V end was cut by 2 bases, the J end by 4 bases, with 14 bases between. The receptor was isolated from a woman between 50 and 59 years old in good health and CMV-seropositive. The rearrangement uses TRBV7-2 and TRBJ2-2, with D possibly being TRBD2 (5 bases). What was sequenced was PBMCs. The CDR3: CASSLLMAGSTGELFF. The CDR3 nucleotides read TGTGCCAGCAGCTTATTAATGGCGGGCAGCACCGGGGAGCTGTTTTTT.